The clone carrying this TCR beta chain has at least ten counts. Its specificity is unknown. The sample is drawn from a study of early T cells in non-severe SARS-CoV-2 infection. About the research overall: The sequenced material was bulk RNA from unsorted whole blood, and its chains were unpaired. The study, taken as a whole, reports: Matches to VDJdb favored anti-spike CD8 responses and missed private and CD4 specificities.

The TCR library protocol was used to attach unique molecular identifiers. These identifiers were attached to individual cDNA molecules. TCRdb itself ran the 5' RACE reads through MiXCR, one entry per CDR3 protein. Seen here are tens of thousands of distinct CDR3 sequences, over 3% observed once, and the top ten hold about 3%. V trimming: 5 bases; J trimming: 8 bases; junction bases outside the gene matches: 9. In germline, CDR1 is SGHRS, CDR2 YFSETQ. The CDR3 covers 13 residues. This chain joins TRBV5-1 and TRBJ1-2; 7 nucleotides line up with TRBD1. The specimen sequenced was whole blood. This clonotype was obtained from an adult who was a healthcare worker with PCR-confirmed SARS-CoV-2 infection or an uninfected control (not recorded which). For the CDR3, the DNA is TGCGCCAGCAGTTACGCAGGGGGAGACGGCTACACCTTC. Protein: CASSYAGGDGYTF.